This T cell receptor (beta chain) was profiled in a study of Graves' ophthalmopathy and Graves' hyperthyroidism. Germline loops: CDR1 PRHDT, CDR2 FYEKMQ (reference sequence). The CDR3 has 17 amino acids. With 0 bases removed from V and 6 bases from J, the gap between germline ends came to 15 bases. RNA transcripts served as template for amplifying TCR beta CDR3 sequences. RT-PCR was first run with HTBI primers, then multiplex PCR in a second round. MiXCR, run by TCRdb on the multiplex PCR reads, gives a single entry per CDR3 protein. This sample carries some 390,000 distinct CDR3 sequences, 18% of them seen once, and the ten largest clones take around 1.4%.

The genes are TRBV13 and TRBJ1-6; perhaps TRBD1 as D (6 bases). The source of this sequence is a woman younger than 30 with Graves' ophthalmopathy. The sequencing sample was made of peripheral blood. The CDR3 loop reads CASSLGGTSSLNSPLHF. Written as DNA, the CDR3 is TGTGCCAGCAGCTTAGGGGGGACATCCAGCCTTAATTCACCCCTCCACTTT.